This T cell receptor beta chain was captured in a study of beta chain features in type 1 diabetes. Broader study findings: Whatever favoring of shorter templates PCR might show would apply equally to patients and controls. When Type 1 diabetes patients were examined, their TCRB CDR3s proved moderately but significantly shorter in all four CD4+ subsets. In these data, an HLA type influence on TCRB rearrangement remained unresolved.

The investigators reverse transcribed all of the isolated RNA, so they sequenced expressed TCRB transcripts. Data came from immunoSEQ multiplex PCR; TCRdb stores just in-frame clones and leaves some out. The sample has 150,000 to 200,000 clones, just over 8% seen once. As to this clone: Its cognate antigen is unknown.

The CDR3 spans 14 residues. Per germline, CDR1 KGHSH and CDR2 LQKENI. V was shortened by 5 bases and J by 3 bases, with 14 bases between the two germline ends. Via CD45RO/CCR7/CD25/CD127/CD95/CD27, cells of the CD4+ naive, central memory, regulatory and stem cell-like memory subsets were sorted. Purity exceeding 98% was reached by all sorted populations. The TCR originated in a woman between 18 and 29 years old with type 1 diabetes. V and J are TRBV18 and TRBJ2-7; tentative D call: TRBD1 (5 bases). Sequencing input: central memory CD4+ T cells from blood. Here the CDR3 reads CASSFTGTGYEQYF. As DNA, the CDR3 is TGTGCCAGCTCATTTACAGGCACCGGCTACGAGCAGTACTTC.